This TCR beta chain was profiled in a study of Graves' ophthalmopathy and Graves' hyperthyroidism. Study as a whole: Untreated patients at initial diagnosis provided peripheral blood.

Germline CDR1 and CDR2: SGHTA and FQGNSA. The CDR3 has 16 amino acids. V dropped 4 bases and J dropped 6; count of bases not matched to a gene: 14. Study-level points and caveats: Using a 13-signature model, the authors split ophthalmopathy from stable hyperthyroidism, with 85% to 90% sensitivity and approximately 81% specificity. Blood contained most expanded thyroid clonotypes exceeding 0.001 frequency.

This clonotype was observed a handful of times. The antigen is undetermined. From RNA, the CDR3 regions of TCR beta chains were amplified and sequenced. Investigators did first-round RT-PCR with HTBI primers, then second-round multiplex PCR. Each CDR3 protein is one row after TCRdb ran MiXCR on the multiplex PCR reads. The sample holds 600,000 to 950,000 distinct CDR3 sequences, roughly 40% seen once. The clonotype originates from an adult man with Graves' ophthalmopathy. The rearrangement links TRBV7-2 to TRBJ1-2; 7 positions match TRBD1. The specimen sequenced was peripheral blood. CDR3 residues: CASSSSAGQTINGYTF. CDR3 bases: TGTGCCAGCAGCTCCTCGGCGGGACAGACTATTAATGGCTACACCTTC.